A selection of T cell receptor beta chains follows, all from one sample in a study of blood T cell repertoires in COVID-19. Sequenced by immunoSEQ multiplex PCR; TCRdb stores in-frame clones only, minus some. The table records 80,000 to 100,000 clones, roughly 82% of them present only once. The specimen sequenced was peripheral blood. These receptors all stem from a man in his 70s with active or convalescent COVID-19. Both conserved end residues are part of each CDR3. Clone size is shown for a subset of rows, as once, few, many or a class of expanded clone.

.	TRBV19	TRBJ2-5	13	CASTHRGMETQYF
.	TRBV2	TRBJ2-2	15	CASSEASPNTGELFF
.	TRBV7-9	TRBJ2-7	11	CASSNSGEQYF
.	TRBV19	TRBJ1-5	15	CASSSTGGGGQPQHF
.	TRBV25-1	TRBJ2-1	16	CASSEGGTGNYNEQFF
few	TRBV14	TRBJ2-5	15	CASSQGVGRVETQYF
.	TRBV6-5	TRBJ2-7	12	CASRRDRAEQYF
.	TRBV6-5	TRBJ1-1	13	CASNAGGFTEAFF
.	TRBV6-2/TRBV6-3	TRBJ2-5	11	CASSLLGPQYF
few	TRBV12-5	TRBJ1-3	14	CASGSGASGNTIYF